The 2 T cell receptor beta chains in this list originate from one sample, sequenced in a study of shared clonotypes between healthy human individuals. The data were produced by immunoSEQ multiplex PCR, yet TCRdb's version contains in-frame clones alone and is incomplete. The repertoire holds some 900,000 clones, about three quarters seen once, with roughly 1.5% in the top ten. The sample was memory CD4+ T cells sorted from blood. Subset given: CD45RA-negative fraction. All receptors come from a man aged 18 to 35 in good health.

The chain carries TRBV4-3 and TRBJ1-3; D remains ambiguous. V was cut by 0 bases and J by 0 bases, with 9 bases left in between. CDR3 size: 16 residues. The germline V gene encodes CDR1 LGHNA and CDR2 YSLEER. Here the CDR3 reads CASSQDARSSGNTIYF. In DNA, the CDR3 is TGCGCCAGCAGCCAAGATGCCCGGTCCTCTGGAAACACCATATATTTT.

The chain links TRBV11-2 to TRBJ1-1, with D possibly TRBD1 on 6 matching bases. The CDR3 is 15 residues long. Germline V gives CDR1 SGHAT, CDR2 FQNNGV. Deletions cut 5 bases from V and 1 base from J, with 14 bases between. The CDR3 spells CASSAQGGGNTEAFF. CDR3 DNA: TGTGCCAGCAGCGCCCAAGGGGGAGGGAACACTGAAGCTTTCTTT.